This T cell receptor (beta chain) appears in the sequencing data of a study of CD8+CD57+ T cells in acquired aplastic anemia (dated by TCRdb to the late 2010s). In terms of the full investigation: A mean of about 3.2 ug of DNA, ranging from about 0.19 to 27.4 ug, was extracted from sorted CD4+ and CD8+ cells. A CD8+CD57+ expansion meant a frequency higher than the mean frequency seen in healthy subjects.

From its cysteine to its phenylalanine, the CDR3 spans 14 amino acids. Here the CDR3 DNA is all that survives: 42 bases in frame from base 1. Trimming accounts for 6 bases at V and 3 bases at J, while the number of junction bases matched to no gene is 5. From a lookup of the germline V gene, CDR1 and CDR2 are WSHSY and SAAADI. Broad study findings and their caveats: Approximately 31 CD8+ CDR3 sequences were found in both patients and controls but appeared to be highly expressed in patients and within the immunodominant clones of the patients. CD8+ Simpson's diversity did not differ significantly between patients and healthy controls (P=0.060).

Flow cytometry had shown CD8+CD57+ cell expansion in the patients selected for sequencing. All patients had severe acquired aplastic anemia diagnosed by International Study of Aplastic Anemia and Agranulocytosis and Camitta criteria. At the time blood was sampled, none of the patients had received any therapy. The study deep-sequenced TCR repertoires of sorted CD4+ and CD8+ blood T cells from severe aplastic anemia patients and healthy subjects. In the USA, patient enrollment took place under clinicaltrials.gov protocols 00001620, 01623167, 00001397, 00071045, 00081523 and 00961064. Ficoll-Paque density gradient centrifugation was used to isolate peripheral blood mononuclear cells. Before DNA was extracted, CD4+ and CD8+ T cells were sorted using either FACS or magnetic beads. Of note for this clonotype: Its specific antigen is unknown. No quality values exist for individual bases; no much larger clone is one base distant.

Genomic DNA was used as template for profiling of TCR beta VDJ combinations and CDR3 sequences. An Illumina HiSeq 2000 was used for TCR repertoire sequencing. In the original analysis: Repertoires were assessed using TRBV/TRBJ rearrangement plots, CDR3 size and DJ length profiles, and Simpson's diversity index. The most abundant DNA sequence in the deep sequencing data was taken as the immunodominant clone. CDR3 amino acid sequences were checked for sharing between subjects and were compared against published repertoires and the VDJdb database. TCRdb ran its own pipeline on the public reads, namely fastp trimming at Q25 and MiXCR clone calling, and kept in-frame beta chains. Every entry covers one CDR3 protein and lists the most common genes and DNA from its rows. The V and J calls were not made by the authors but by TCRdb's processing. The sample data list 100,000 to 150,000 distinct CDR3 sequences, and over 30% of these were observed just once. Over 2% of the sample is in the top ten clones.

Source material: sorted CD4+, CD8+, or CD8+CD57+ T cells (not recorded which) from PBMCs. The rearranged chain carries TRBV10-2 and TRBJ2-5, with 9 bases matching TRBD2. This TCR came from a human donor with aplastic anemia. DNA sequence: TGCGCCAGCAGGACTAGCGGCCTCAAAGAGACCCAGTACTTC. Its protein product is CASRTSGLKETQYF.